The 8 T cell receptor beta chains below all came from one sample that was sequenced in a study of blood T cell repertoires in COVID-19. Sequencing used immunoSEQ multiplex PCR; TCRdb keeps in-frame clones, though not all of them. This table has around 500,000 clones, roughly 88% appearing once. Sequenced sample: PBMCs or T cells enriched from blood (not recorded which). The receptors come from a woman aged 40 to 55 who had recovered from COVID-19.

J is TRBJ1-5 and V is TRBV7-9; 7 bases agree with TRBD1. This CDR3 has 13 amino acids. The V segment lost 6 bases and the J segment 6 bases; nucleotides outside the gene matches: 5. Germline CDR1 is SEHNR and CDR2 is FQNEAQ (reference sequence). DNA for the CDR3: TGTGCCAGCAGTCTCGCAGGGGGTCAGCCCCAGCATTTT. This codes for CASSLAGGQPQHF. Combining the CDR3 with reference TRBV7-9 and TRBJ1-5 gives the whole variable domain DTGVSQNPRHKITKRGQNVTFRCDPISEHNRLYWYRQTLGQGPEFLTYFQNEAQLEKSRLLSDRFSAERPKGSFSTLEIQRTEQGDSAMYLCASSLAGGQPQHFGDGTRLSIL.

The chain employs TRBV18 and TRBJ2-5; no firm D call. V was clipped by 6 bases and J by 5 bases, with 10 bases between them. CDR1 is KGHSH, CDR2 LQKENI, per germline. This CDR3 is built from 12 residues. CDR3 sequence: CASSWSDETQYF. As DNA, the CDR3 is TGTGCCAGCTCTTGGAGTGACGAGACCCAGTACTTC.

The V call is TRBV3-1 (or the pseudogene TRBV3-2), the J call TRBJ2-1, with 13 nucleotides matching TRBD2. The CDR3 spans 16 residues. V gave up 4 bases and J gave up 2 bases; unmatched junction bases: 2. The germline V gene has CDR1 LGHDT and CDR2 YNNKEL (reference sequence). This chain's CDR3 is CASSLLAGGPYNEQFF. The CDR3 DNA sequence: TGTGCCAGCAGCCTACTAGCGGGAGGGCCCTACAATGAGCAGTTCTTC.

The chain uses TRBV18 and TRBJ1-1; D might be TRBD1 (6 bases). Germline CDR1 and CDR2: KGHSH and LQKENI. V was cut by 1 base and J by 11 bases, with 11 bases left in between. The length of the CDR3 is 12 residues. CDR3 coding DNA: TGTGCCAGCTCACCACGTGCGGGGGCCGCTTTCTTT. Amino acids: CASSPRAGAAFF. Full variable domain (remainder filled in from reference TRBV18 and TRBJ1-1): NAGVMQNPRHLVRRRGQEARLRCSPMKGHSHVYWYRQLPEEGLKFMVYLQKENIIDESGMPKERFSAEFPKEGPSILRIQQVVRGDSAAYFCASSPRAGAAFFGQGTRLTVV.

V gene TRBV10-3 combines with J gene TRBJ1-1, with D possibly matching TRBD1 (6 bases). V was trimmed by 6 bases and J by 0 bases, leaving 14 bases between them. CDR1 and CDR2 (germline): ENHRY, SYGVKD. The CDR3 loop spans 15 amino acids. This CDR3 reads CAIRRGLEMNTEAFF. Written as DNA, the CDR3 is TGTGCCATCAGGAGGGGGTTAGAAATGAACACTGAAGCTTTCTTT.

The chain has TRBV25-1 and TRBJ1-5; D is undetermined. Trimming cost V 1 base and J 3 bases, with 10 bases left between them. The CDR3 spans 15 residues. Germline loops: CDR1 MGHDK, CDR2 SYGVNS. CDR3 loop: CASSESGVLNQPQHF. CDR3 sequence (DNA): TGTGCCAGCAGTGAATCCGGGGTCCTCAATCAGCCCCAGCATTTT.

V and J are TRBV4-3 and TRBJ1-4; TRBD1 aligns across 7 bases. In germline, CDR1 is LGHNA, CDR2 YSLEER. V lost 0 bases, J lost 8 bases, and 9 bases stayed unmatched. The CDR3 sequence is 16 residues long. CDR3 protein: CASSQEGSQGDEKLFF. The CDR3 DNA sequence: TGCGCCAGCAGCCAAGAAGGTAGCCAGGGGGACGAAAAACTGTTTTTT.

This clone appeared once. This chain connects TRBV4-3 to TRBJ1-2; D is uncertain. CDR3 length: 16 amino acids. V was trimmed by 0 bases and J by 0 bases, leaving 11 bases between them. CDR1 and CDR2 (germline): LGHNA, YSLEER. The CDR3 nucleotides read TGCGCCAGCAGCCAAGATCGTTATGGAGCTAACTATGGCTACACCTTC. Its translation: CASSQDRYGANYGYTF.